This T cell receptor (beta chain) was captured in a study of cytomegalovirus exposure and HLA in healthy donors. Findings and caveats of the study: Reports credit the classifier with highly specific, highly sensitive diagnosis of cytomegalovirus status.

The PCR ran on 60 Vbeta and 13 Jbeta primers. Libraries were prepared by immunoSEQ multiplex PCR; TCRdb keeps only in-frame clonotypes and omits some of them. Found here are about 130,000 clones, 80% of them singletons; the top ten hold roughly 5%. V lost 2 bases, J lost 3 bases, and 13 bases lay in between. The CDR3 covers 15 residues. Per germline, CDR1 SGDLS and CDR2 YYNGEE. With regard to this clone: Antigen: not known.

The receptor comes from a young man in good health and CMV-seronegative. The J gene is TRBJ2-3, the V gene TRBV9, with a possible D match to TRBD1 (5 bases). Sequenced input: PBMCs. The CDR3 nucleotides are TGTGCCAGCAGCGTCGACAGCTACACTACAGATACGCAGTATTTT. Translation gives CASSVDSYTTDTQYF. Combining the CDR3 with reference TRBV9 and TRBJ2-3 gives the whole variable domain DSGVTQTPKHLITATGQRVTLRCSPRSGDLSVYWYQQSLDQGLQFLIQYYNGEERAKGNILERFSAQQFPDLHSELNLSSLELGDSALYFCASSVDSYTTDTQYFGPGTRLTVL.